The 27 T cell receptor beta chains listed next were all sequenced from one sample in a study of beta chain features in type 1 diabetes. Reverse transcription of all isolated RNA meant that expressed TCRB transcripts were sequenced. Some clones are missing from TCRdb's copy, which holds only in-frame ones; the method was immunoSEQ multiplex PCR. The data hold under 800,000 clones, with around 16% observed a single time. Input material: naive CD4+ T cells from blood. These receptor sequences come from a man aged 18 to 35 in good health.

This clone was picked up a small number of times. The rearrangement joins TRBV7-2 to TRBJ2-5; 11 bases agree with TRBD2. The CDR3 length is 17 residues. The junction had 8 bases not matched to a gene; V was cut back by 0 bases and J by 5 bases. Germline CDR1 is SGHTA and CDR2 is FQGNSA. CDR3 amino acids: CASSLAEVAGGHETQYF. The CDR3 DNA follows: TGTGCCAGCAGCTTAGCTGAGGTAGCGGGGGGGCATGAGACCCAGTACTTC.

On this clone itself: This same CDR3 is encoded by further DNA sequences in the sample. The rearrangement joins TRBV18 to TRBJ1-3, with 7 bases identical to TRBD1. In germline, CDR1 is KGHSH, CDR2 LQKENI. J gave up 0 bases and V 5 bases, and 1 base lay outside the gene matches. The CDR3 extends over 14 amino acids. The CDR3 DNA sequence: TGTGCCAGCTCAGGGGACAGCTCTGGAAACACCATATATTTT. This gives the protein CASSGDSSGNTIYF.

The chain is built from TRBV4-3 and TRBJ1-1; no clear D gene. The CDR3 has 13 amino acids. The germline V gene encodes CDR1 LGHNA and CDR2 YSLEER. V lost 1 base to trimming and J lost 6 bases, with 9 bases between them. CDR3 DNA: TGCGCCAGCAGCCAAGGGCTAGGTGCTGAAGCTTTCTTT. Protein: CASSQGLGAEAFF.

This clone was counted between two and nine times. CDR3 coding DNA: TGTGCCAGCAGTGACGTGAGGGGTGAAGCTTTCTTT. Its protein product is CASSDVRGEAFF. V gene TRBV25-1 combines with J gene TRBJ1-1; D possibly corresponds to TRBD1 (5 bases). The germline V gene encodes CDR1 MGHDK and CDR2 SYGVNS. The CDR3 length is 12 residues. Trimming shortened V by 3 bases and J by 7 bases, and 9 bases separated the two germline ends.

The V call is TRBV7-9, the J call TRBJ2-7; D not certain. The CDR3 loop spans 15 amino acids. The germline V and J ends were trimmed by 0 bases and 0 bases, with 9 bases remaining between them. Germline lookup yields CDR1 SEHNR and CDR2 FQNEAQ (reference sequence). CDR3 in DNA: TGTGCCAGCAGCTTAGCTTTTGGCGGCTCCTACGAGCAGTACTTC. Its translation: CASSLAFGGSYEQYF.

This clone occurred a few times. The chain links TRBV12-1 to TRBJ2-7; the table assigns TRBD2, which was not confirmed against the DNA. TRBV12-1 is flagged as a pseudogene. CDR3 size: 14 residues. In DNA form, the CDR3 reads TGTGCCAGCAGCTGTCTCGTCGCAATAGACGAGCAGTACTTC. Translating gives CASSCLVAIDEQYF.

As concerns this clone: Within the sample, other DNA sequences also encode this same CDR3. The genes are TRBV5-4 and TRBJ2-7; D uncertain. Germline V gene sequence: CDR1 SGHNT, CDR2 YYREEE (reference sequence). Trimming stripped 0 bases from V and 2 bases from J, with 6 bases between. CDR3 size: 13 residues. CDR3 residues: CASSLEATYEQYF. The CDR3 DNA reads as TGTGCCAGCAGCTTGGAGGCCACCTACGAGCAGTACTTC.

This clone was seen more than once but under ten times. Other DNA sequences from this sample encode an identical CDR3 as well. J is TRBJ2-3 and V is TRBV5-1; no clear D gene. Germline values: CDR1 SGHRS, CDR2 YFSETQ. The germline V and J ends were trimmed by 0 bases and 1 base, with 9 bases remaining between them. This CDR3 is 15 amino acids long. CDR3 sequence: CASSLGRGGTDTQYF. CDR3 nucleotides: TGCGCCAGCAGCTTGGGCAGAGGAGGCACAGATACGCAGTATTTT.

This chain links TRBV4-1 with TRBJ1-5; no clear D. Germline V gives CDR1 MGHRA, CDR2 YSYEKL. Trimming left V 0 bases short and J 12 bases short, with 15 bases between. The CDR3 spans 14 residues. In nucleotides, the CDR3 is TGCGCCAGCAGCCAAGATCGCGAGGAACAACGCCAGCATTTT. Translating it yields CASSQDREEQRQHF.

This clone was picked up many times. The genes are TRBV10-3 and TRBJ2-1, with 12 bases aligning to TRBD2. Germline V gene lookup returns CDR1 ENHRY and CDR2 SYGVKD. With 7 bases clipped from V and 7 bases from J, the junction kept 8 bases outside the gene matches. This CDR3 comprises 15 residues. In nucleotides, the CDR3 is TGTGCCATCAAGGGCTGGCTAGCGGGAGGGAATGAGCAGTTCTTC. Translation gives CAIKGWLAGGNEQFF.

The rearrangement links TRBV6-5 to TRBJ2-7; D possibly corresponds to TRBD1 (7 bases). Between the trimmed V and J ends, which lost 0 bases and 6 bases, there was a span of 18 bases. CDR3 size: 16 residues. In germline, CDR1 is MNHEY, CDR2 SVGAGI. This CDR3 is CASSYSGGYRGGEQYF. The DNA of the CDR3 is TGTGCCAGCAGTTACTCGGGGGGATACAGGGGCGGCGAGCAGTACTTC.

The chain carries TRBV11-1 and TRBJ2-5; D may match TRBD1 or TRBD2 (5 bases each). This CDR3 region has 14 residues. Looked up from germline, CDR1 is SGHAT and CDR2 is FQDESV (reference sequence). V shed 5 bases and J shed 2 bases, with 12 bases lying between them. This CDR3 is CASSPGTVQETQYF. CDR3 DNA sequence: TGTGCCAGCAGCCCAGGGACGGTACAAGAGACCCAGTACTTC.

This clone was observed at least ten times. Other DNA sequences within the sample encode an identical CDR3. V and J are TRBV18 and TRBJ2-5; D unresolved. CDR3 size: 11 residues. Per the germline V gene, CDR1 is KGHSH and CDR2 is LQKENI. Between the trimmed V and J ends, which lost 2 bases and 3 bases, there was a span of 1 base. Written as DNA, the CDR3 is TGTGCCAGCTCACCAAAAGAGACCCAGTACTTC. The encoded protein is CASSPKETQYF.

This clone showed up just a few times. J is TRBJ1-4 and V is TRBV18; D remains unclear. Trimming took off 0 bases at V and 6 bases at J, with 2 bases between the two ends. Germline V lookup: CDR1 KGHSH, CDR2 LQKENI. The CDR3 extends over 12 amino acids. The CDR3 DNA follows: TGTGCCAGCTCACCACCTGATGAAAAACTGTTTTTT. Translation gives CASSPPDEKLFF. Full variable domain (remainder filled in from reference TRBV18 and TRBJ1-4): NAGVMQNPRHLVRRRGQEARLRCSPMKGHSHVYWYRQLPEEGLKFMVYLQKENIIDESGMPKERFSAEFPKEGPSILRIQQVVRGDSAAYFCASSPPDEKLFFGSGTQLSVL.

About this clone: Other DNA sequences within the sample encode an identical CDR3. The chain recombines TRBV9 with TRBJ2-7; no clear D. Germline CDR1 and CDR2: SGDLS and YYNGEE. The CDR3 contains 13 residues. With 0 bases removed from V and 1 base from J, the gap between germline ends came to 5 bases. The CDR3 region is CASSVGSSYEQYF. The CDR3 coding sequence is TGTGCCAGCAGCGTAGGGTCTTCCTACGAGCAGTACTTC.

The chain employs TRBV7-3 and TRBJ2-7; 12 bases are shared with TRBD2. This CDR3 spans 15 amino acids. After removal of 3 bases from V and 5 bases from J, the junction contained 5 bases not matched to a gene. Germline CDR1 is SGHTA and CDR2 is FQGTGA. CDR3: CASSLTSGSVHEQYF. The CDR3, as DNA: TGTGCCAGCAGCTTGACTAGCGGGAGTGTCCACGAGCAGTACTTC.

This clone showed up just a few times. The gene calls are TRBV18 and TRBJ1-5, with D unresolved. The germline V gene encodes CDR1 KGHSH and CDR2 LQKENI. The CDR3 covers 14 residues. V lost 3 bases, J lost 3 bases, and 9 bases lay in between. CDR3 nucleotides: TGTGCCAGCTCACCGGACGGCTCCAATCAGCCCCAGCATTTT. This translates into CASSPDGSNQPQHF.

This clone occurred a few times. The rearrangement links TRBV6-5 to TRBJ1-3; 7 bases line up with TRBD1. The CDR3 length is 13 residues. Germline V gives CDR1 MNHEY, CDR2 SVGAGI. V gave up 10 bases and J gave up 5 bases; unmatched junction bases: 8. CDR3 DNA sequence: TGTGCCATCGGGGACAGACTTAGAAACACCATATATTTT. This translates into CAIGDRLRNTIYF.

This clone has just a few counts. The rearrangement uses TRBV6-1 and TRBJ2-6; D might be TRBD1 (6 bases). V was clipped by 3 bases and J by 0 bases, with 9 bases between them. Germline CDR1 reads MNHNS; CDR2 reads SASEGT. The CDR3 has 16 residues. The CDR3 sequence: CASSEGHSSGANVLTF. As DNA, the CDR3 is TGTGCCAGCAGTGAGGGACACAGCTCTGGGGCCAACGTCCTGACTTTC.

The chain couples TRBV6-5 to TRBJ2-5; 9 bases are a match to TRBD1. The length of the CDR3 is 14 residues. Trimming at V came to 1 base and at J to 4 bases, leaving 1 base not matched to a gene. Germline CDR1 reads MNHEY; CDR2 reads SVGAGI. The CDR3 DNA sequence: TGTGCCAGCAGTTACTGGACAGGGGTAGAGACCCAGTACTTC. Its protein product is CASSYWTGVETQYF.

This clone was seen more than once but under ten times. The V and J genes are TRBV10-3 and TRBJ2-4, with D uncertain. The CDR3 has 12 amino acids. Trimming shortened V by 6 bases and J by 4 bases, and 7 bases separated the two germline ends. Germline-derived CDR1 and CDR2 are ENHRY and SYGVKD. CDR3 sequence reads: CAIRTEKNIQYF. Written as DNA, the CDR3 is TGTGCCATCAGGACGGAAAAAAACATTCAGTACTTC.

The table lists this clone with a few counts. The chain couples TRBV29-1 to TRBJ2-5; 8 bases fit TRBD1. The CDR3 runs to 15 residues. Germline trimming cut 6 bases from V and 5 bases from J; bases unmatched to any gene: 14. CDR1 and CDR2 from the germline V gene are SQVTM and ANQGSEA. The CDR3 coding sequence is TGCAGCGTAATCCGAGGGACAGGATCGACGGAGACCCAGTACTTC. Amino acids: CSVIRGTGSTETQYF.

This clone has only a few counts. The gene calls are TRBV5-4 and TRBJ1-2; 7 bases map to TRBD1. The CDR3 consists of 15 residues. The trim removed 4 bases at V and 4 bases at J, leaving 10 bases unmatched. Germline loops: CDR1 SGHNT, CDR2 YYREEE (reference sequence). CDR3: CASSGSTGRSYGYTF. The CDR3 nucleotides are TGTGCCAGCAGCGGGTCGACAGGGCGATCCTATGGCTACACCTTC.

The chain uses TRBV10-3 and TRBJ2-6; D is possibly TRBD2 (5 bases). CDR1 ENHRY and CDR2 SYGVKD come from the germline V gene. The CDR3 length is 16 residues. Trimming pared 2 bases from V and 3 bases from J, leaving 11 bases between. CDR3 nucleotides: TGTGCCATCAGTGAGGGGCGAGGGAATGGGGCCAACGTCCTGACTTTC. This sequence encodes CAISEGRGNGANVLTF.

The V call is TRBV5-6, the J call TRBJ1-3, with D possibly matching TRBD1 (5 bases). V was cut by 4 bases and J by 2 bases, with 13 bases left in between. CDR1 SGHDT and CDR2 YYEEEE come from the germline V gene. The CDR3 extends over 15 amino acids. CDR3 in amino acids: CASSPLRVAGNTIYF. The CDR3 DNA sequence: TGTGCCAGCAGCCCTCTCAGGGTGGCTGGAAACACCATATATTTT.

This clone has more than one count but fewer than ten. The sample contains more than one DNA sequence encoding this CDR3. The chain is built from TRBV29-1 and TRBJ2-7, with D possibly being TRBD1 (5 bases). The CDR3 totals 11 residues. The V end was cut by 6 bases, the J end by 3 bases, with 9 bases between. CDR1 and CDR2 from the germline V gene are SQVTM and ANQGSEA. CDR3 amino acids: CSVADSYEQYF. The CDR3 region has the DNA TGCAGCGTCGCCGACAGCTACGAGCAGTACTTC.

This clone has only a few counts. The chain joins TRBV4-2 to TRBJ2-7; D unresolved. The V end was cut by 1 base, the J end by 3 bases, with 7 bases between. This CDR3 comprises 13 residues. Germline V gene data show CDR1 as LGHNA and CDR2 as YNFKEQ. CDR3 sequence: CASSQGGYYEQYF. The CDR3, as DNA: TGTGCCAGCAGCCAAGGCGGCTACTACGAGCAGTACTTC.